The rows below give T cell receptor beta chains drawn from one sample of a study of cytomegalovirus exposure and HLA in healthy donors. Here immunoSEQ multiplex PCR was the method, and the copy in TCRdb shows in-frame clones only, minus some. With tens of thousands of clones in the sample, the ten largest clones hold around 1.7%. What was sequenced was PBMCs. The receptors here all came from a woman under 40 in good health and CMV-seronegative. Both conserved end residues are part of each CDR3. The D gene is left open where the match is weak.

v_call	d_call	j_call	cdr3_nt	cdr3_aa
TRBV7-9	NA	TRBJ2-3	TGTGCCAGCAGCTTAGAGGGCGGGCCAGAGAGAGATACGCAGTATTTT	CASSLEGGPERDTQYF
TRBV30	NA	TRBJ2-7	TGTGCCTGGACACCCAGGGCAGAGGCCTACGAGCAGTACTTC	CAWTPRAEAYEQYF
TRBV27	TRBD1	TRBJ2-7	TGTGCCAGCAGACGGGACAGGGACTCCTACGAGCAGTACTTC	CASRRDRDSYEQYF
TRBV6-5	TRBD1	TRBJ1-5	TGTGCCAGCAGTTACCGGGGACAGGGGGCGAATCAGCCCCAGCATTTT	CASSYRGQGANQPQHF
TRBV5-6	TRBD2	TRBJ2-7	TGTGCCAGCAGCCTTAGCGGGAGGGCCAACGAGCAGTACTTC	CASSLSGRANEQYF
TRBV28	NA	TRBJ1-2	TGTGCCAGCAAAATACTGAGGTATGGCTACACCTTC	CASKILRYGYTF
TRBV5-8	TRBD2	TRBJ2-7	TGTGCCAGCAGTCGGCTAGCGGGATACTACGAGCAGTACTTC	CASSRLAGYYEQYF
TRBV9	NA	TRBJ2-7	TGTGCCAGCAGCCCGCAGCAGGGCGTTGTCGGCGAGCAGTACTTC	CASSPQQGVVGEQYF
TRBV25-1	TRBD1	TRBJ2-5	TGTGCCAGCAGTGGTAGGACAGGGGATAAACAAGAGACCCAGTACTTC	CASSGRTGDKQETQYF
TRBV6-5	TRBD1	TRBJ2-7	TGTGCCAGCAGACGTCCCGGGACAGGGGACGAGCAGTACTTC	CASRRPGTGDEQYF
TRBV5-1	TRBD1	TRBJ1-2	TGCGCCAGCAGCCCCAAAGGAGGACTAACAGGGGACTATGGCTACACCTTC	CASSPKGGLTGDYGYTF
TRBV15	TRBD1	TRBJ1-5	TGTGCCACCAGCAGAGATCGGAACAGGGGTCGGCCCCAGCATTTT	CATSRDRNRGRPQHF
TRBV4-3	TRBD2	TRBJ2-1	TGCGCCAGCAGCCAAGATACGGGAGGTCTCTACAATGAGCAGTTCTTC	CASSQDTGGLYNEQFF
TRBV4-2	NA	TRBJ2-7	TGTGCCAGCAGCCAAGACATCAGGGGCGAGCAGTACTTC	CASSQDIRGEQYF
TRBV29-1	NA	TRBJ2-3	TGCAGCGTTGGGCAGAGCACAGATACGCAGTATTTT	CSVGQSTDTQYF
TRBV6-1	TRBD1	TRBJ1-2	TGTGCCAGCAGTAGAACAGGGGTCGGTGGCTACACCTTC	CASSRTGVGGYTF
TRBV6-5	NA	TRBJ2-3	TGTGCCAGCACCGATGCCGTCGGTACGCAGTATTTT	CASTDAVGTQYF
TRBV6-5	TRBD2	TRBJ2-7	TGTGCCAGCAGTTACTCGCGGGAGAGCTACGAGCAGTACTTC	CASSYSRESYEQYF
TRBV25-1	TRBD2	TRBJ2-7	TGTGCCAGCAGTAACGCGGGAGGGGGGTCCTACGAGCAGTACTTC	CASSNAGGGSYEQYF
TRBV6-5	TRBD2	TRBJ2-7	TGTGCCAGCAGGGAGAGCGGGAGGTCCTACGAGCAGTACTTC	CASRESGRSYEQYF
TRBV13	TRBD1	TRBJ2-7	TGTGCCAGCAGCTTGAGGACAGGGGCTCTCCACGAGCAGTACTTC	CASSLRTGALHEQYF
TRBV6-5	NA	TRBJ1-2	TGTGCCAGCAGTTCCCCCCGACACATCAACTATGGCTACACCTTC	CASSSPRHINYGYTF
TRBV6-1	TRBD2	TRBJ2-2	TGTGCCAGCAGTGGACTAGCGGGAAACCCCGGGGAGCTGTTTTTT	CASSGLAGNPGELFF
TRBV28	TRBD1	TRBJ2-7	TGTGCCAGCAGTTTTCTTTTGGGACAGGGGGCGCGTCTCTACGAGCAGTACTTC	CASSFLLGQGARLYEQYF
TRBV25-1	NA	TRBJ2-6	TGTGCCAGCAGTTGGTGGACACTGGGCTCTGGGGCCAACGTCCTGACTTTC	CASSWWTLGSGANVLTF
TRBV25-1	NA	TRBJ1-2	TGTGCCAGCAGTGACCAACCAGATTATGGCTACACCTTC	CASSDQPDYGYTF